Shown below are 25 T cell receptor beta chains from a single sample sequenced in a study of blood T cells in healthy people across ages. Through a sample-barcoded 5' primer and a J-beta primer mix, a second PCR was run for roughly 6 to 11 cycles. TCRdb ran MiXCR on the 5' RACE reads and lists one entry per CDR3 protein. This sample has roughly 730,000 distinct CDR3 sequences; roughly three fifths occur once, and the top ten carry roughly 25%. Sequencing was performed on blood. The origin of the receptors is a man between 40 and 49 years old in good health.

This clonotype was found once. The genes are TRBV12-3 or TRBV12-4 and TRBJ1-1; D gene unclear. This CDR3 has 13 amino acids. V lost 5 bases and J 3 bases, leaving 10 bases between the germline ends. The CDR3 loop is CASSVWLDTEAFF. CDR3 coding DNA: TGTGCCAGCAGTGTTTGGTTGGACACTGAAGCTTTCTTT.

The CDR3 nucleotides read TGTGCCAGCAGTTTTACTGAGGAGCAGTACTTC. Its translation is CASSFTEEQYF. This chain joins TRBV12-3 or TRBV12-4 and TRBJ2-5; D is unresolved. The V and J ends lost 3 bases and 11 bases respectively, with 10 bases between them. The length of the CDR3 is 11 residues.

This clonotype was found once. The rearrangement links TRBV6-4 to TRBJ2-3; D is ambiguous. Germline V gives CDR1 MRHNA, CDR2 SNTAGT. V was pared by 0 bases and J by 0 bases, with 13 bases between. The CDR3 has 17 amino acids. CDR3 amino acids: CASSDSYGGVSTDTQYF. In DNA form, the CDR3 reads TGTGCCAGCAGTGACTCTTATGGCGGAGTGAGCACAGATACGCAGTATTTT.

The chain has TRBV2 and TRBJ1-2; no clear D gene. Germline CDR1 reads SNHLY; CDR2 reads FYNNEI. CDR3 length: 14 residues. The V end lost 3 bases, the J end lost 4 bases, and 12 bases lay between the germline ends. The DNA for the CDR3 is TGTGCCAGCAGTGACCCGGACCGATCCTATGGCTACACCTTC. Translated, it gives CASSDPDRSYGYTF.

This clonotype was recorded a few times. The V call is TRBV5-1, the J call TRBJ2-6, with D uncertain. V dropped 0 bases and J dropped 0 bases, with 13 bases sitting between them. Germline assignment: CDR1 SGHRS and CDR2 YFSETQ. The CDR3 extends over 18 amino acids. The CDR3 spells CASSLAPRRNSGANVLTF. CDR3 bases: TGCGCCAGCAGCTTGGCCCCCAGGAGAAACTCTGGGGCCAACGTCCTGACTTTC.

Notes on this clonotype: A read error may account for a junction end that differs from germline. The chain recombines TRBV29-1 with TRBJ2-6; D is undetermined. Germline V CDR1 and CDR2: SQVTM, ANQGSEA. CDR3 length: 13 amino acids. CDR3 region: CSGRESGTNVLTF. The DNA for the CDR3 is TGCAGCGGAAGAGAATCTGGGACCAACGTCCTGACTTTC.

The chain carries TRBV2 and TRBJ1-2; no definite D call. V dropped 3 bases and J dropped 1 base, with 6 bases sitting between them. The CDR3 extends over 13 amino acids. Germline CDR1 is SNHLY and CDR2 is FYNNEI. CDR3 bases: TGTGCCAGCAGTGATGATATTAACTATGGCTACACCTTC. Amino acid sequence: CASSDDINYGYTF.

CDR3 nucleotide sequence: TGTGCCAGCAGCCTCGTCAGGGGTGGCGGCGAAATAGGAACAGATACGCAGTATTTT. Amino acids: CASSLVRGGGEIGTDTQYF. This chain connects TRBV4-2 to TRBJ2-3; D is perhaps TRBD1 (6 bases). Germline V gene data show CDR1 as LGHNA and CDR2 as YNFKEQ. The CDR3 consists of 19 residues. The V end was cut by 4 bases, the J end by 3 bases, with 26 bases between.

The CDR3 sequence is CASATDRGQEGYTF. The CDR3 nucleotides are TGTGCCAGCGCGACGGACAGGGGGCAGGAGGGCTACACCTTC. The chain joins TRBV27 to TRBJ1-2; 11 nucleotides align to TRBD1. The ends lost 8 bases at V and 8 bases at J; junction bases unmatched: 10. CDR3 length: 14 amino acids. CDR1 and CDR2 from the germline V gene are MNHEY and SMNVEV (reference sequence).

A few counts support this clonotype. For the CDR3, the DNA is TGTGCCAGCAGCCAAGATGCCATCAGGGGGGCCAACGTCCTGACTTTC. It codes for CASSQDAIRGANVLTF. The chain carries TRBV14 and TRBJ2-6, with D unresolved. Trimming removed 0 bases from V and 4 bases from J, with 10 bases in between. In germline, CDR1 is SGHDN, CDR2 FVKESK. There are 16 residues in the CDR3. The whole variable domain, remainder taken from reference TRBV14 and TRBJ2-6, is EAGVTQFPSHSVIEKGQTVTLRCDPISGHDNLYWYRRVMGKEIKFLLHFVKESKQDESGMPNNRFLAERTGGTYSTLKVQPAELEDSGVYFCASSQDAIRGANVLTFGAGSRLTVL.

The chain employs TRBV20-1 and TRBJ1-1; tentative D call: TRBD1 (5 bases). Trimming cost V 6 bases and J 2 bases, with 10 bases left between them. This CDR3 has 12 amino acids. Germline values: CDR1 DFQATT, CDR2 SNEGSKA (reference sequence). The CDR3 sequence: CSAGDPNTEAFF. In nucleotides, the CDR3 is TGCAGTGCGGGGGACCCAAACACTGAAGCTTTCTTT.

The genes are TRBV10-3 and TRBJ1-2; D uncertain. The germline V gene has CDR1 ENHRY and CDR2 SYGVKD. CDR3 size: 13 residues. Trimming took 8 bases from V and 2 from J, leaving 12 bases between them. The CDR3 spells CAISETENYGYTF. CDR3 DNA sequence: TGTGCCATCTCTGAAACAGAGAACTATGGCTACACCTTC.

CDR3 loop: CSVEGPGTDYGYTF. CDR3 DNA sequence: TGCAGCGTTGAAGGCCCCGGGACCGACTATGGCTACACCTTC. The chain uses TRBV29-1 and TRBJ1-2, with D perhaps matching TRBD1 (5 bases). V was clipped by 1 base and J by 3 bases, with 12 bases between them. In germline, CDR1 is SQVTM, CDR2 ANQGSEA. This CDR3 contains 14 residues.

This clonotype was found once. This chain links TRBV2 with TRBJ1-2; perhaps TRBD1 as D (5 bases). V was shortened by 3 bases and J by 5 bases, with 10 bases between the two germline ends. There are 13 residues in the CDR3. Germline loops: CDR1 SNHLY, CDR2 FYNNEI. CDR3 protein: CASSDGAGYGYTF. CDR3 sequence (DNA): TGTGCCAGCAGTGACGGGGCTGGTTATGGCTACACCTTC.

The V and J genes are TRBV20-1 and TRBJ2-3, with a weak D call TRBD2 (5 bases). The CDR3 sequence is 14 residues long. Germline CDR1 reads DFQATT; CDR2 reads SNEGSKA (reference sequence). The V gene lost 0 bases and the J gene lost 7 bases, with 14 bases spanning the gap. The DNA for the CDR3 is TGCAGTGCTAGAGATATAAGAACGGGAAATACGCAGTATTTT. Its protein is CSARDIRTGNTQYF.

V is TRBV9 and J is TRBJ1-1; no clear D. V gave up 0 bases and J gave up 0 bases, with 9 bases separating them. Germline CDR1 SGDLS, CDR2 YYNGEE. The CDR3 extends over 15 amino acids. CDR3 DNA sequence: TGTGCCAGCAGCGTAGCCGCCCAGTTGAACACTGAAGCTTTCTTT. It specifies CASSVAAQLNTEAFF.

This chain links TRBV20-1 with TRBJ2-5; D perhaps matches TRBD2 (6 bases). The CDR3 is 13 residues long. Trimming left V 5 bases short and J 2 bases short, with 12 bases between. Germline V CDR1 and CDR2: DFQATT, SNEGSKA (reference sequence). The CDR3 region has the DNA TGCAGTGCTGACACGACTAGTCAAGAGACCCAGTACTTC. This codes for CSADTTSQETQYF.

This clonotype was counted ten times or more. The rearrangement links TRBV4-3 to TRBJ2-3, with D possibly TRBD2 on 6 matching bases. Germline CDR1 LGHNA, CDR2 YSLEER. With 4 bases removed from V and 2 bases from J, the gap between germline ends came to 13 bases. The CDR3 sequence is 15 residues long. The CDR3 sequence is CASSPGGGHTDTQYF. In DNA, the CDR3 is TGCGCCAGCAGCCCCGGTGGAGGGCACACAGATACGCAGTATTTT.

This chain uses TRBV9 with TRBJ2-1; 9 bases map to TRBD1. CDR1 is SGDLS and CDR2 is YYNGEE in the germline V gene. After removal of 3 bases from V and 7 bases from J, the junction contained 8 bases not matched to a gene. This CDR3 is 15 amino acids long. This CDR3 reads CASSGAGTGKNEQFF. The CDR3 DNA follows: TGTGCCAGCAGCGGGGCCGGGACAGGGAAGAATGAGCAGTTCTTC.

The chain carries TRBV7-8 and TRBJ1-4; D uncertain. Germline-derived CDR1 and CDR2 are SGHVS and FQNEAQ. The CDR3 length is 15 residues. The V gene lost 5 bases and the J gene lost 5 bases, with 15 bases spanning the gap. CDR3 sequence (DNA): TGTGCCAGCAGCGACGATCGGCGACCAAATGAAAAACTGTTTTTT. It translates to CASSDDRRPNEKLFF.

To note about this clonotype: The junction and the germline gene differ at one end; a read error may be behind it. The gene calls are TRBV7-7 and TRBJ1-5; D is uncertain. This CDR3 region has 14 residues. Germline CDR1 is SSHAT and CDR2 is FNYEAQ (reference sequence). The CDR3 spells CASSQLVSNQPQHF. For the CDR3, the DNA is TGTGCTAGCAGCCAATTGGTTAGCAATCAGCCCCAGCATTTT.

The chain combines TRBV6-1 with TRBJ1-5; the D is unclear. The CDR3 covers 16 residues. Deletions cut 5 bases from V and 2 bases from J, with 16 bases between. CDR1 is MNHNS and CDR2 is SASEGT in the germline V gene. The DNA of the CDR3 is TGTGCCAGCAGTATCTCTGCGGACGTACGCAATCAGCCCCAGCATTTT. This translates into CASSISADVRNQPQHF.

V usage is TRBV29-1 and J usage is TRBJ2-7; D is uncertain. The CDR3 extends over 14 amino acids. V lost 7 bases to trimming and J lost 0 bases, with 16 bases between them. Germline CDR1 is SQVTM and CDR2 is ANQGSEA. The CDR3 nucleotides read TGCAGCGCTTACATCAGGACCAGCTCCTACGAGCAGTACTTC. Translation gives CSAYIRTSSYEQYF.

The table lists this clonotype with a few counts. This chain connects TRBV7-3 to TRBJ2-7; TRBD2 matches 12 bases. V was clipped by 5 bases and J by 6 bases; unmatched bases: 5. The CDR3 length is 14 residues. CDR1 is SGHTA, CDR2 FQGTGA, per germline. CDR3 protein: CASSRTSGIGEQYF. CDR3 nucleotides: TGTGCCAGCAGCCGGACTAGCGGGATCGGCGAGCAGTACTTC.

This chain connects TRBV9 to TRBJ2-7; TRBD2 matches at 7 bases. The J call is uncertain, as TRBJ2-5 better fits the DNA end. CDR3 length: 16 amino acids. The germline V gene encodes CDR1 SGDLS and CDR2 YYNGEE. CDR3 coding DNA: TGTGCCAGCAGCGAAACGGGAGGTCCCTTGAGGGAGACCCAGTACTTC. It codes for CASSETGGPLRETQYF.